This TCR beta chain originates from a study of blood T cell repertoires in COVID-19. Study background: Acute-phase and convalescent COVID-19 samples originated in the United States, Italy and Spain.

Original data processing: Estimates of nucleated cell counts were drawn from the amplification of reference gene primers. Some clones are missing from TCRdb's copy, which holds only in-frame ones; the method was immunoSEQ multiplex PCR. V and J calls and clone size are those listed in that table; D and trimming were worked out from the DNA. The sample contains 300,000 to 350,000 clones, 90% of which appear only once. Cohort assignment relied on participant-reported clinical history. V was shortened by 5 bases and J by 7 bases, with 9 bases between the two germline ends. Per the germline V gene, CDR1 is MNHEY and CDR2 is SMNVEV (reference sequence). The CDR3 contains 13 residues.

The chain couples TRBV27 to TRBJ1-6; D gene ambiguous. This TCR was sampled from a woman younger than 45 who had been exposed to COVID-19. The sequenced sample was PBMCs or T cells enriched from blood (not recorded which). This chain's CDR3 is CASSETPNSPLHF. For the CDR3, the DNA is TGTGCCAGCAGTGAGACACCCAATTCACCCCTCCACTTT.